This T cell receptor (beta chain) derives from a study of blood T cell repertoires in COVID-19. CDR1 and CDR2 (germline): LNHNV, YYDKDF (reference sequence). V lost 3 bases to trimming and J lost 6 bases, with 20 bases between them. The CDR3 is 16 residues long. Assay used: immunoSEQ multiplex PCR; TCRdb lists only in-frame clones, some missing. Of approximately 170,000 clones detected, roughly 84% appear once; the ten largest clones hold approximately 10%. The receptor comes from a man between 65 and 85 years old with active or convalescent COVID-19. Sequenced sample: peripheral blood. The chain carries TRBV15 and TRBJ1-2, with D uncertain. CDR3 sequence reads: CATSRDREGGFDGYTF. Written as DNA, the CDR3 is TGTGCCACCAGCAGGGATCGGGAGGGCGGGTTCGATGGCTACACCTTC.